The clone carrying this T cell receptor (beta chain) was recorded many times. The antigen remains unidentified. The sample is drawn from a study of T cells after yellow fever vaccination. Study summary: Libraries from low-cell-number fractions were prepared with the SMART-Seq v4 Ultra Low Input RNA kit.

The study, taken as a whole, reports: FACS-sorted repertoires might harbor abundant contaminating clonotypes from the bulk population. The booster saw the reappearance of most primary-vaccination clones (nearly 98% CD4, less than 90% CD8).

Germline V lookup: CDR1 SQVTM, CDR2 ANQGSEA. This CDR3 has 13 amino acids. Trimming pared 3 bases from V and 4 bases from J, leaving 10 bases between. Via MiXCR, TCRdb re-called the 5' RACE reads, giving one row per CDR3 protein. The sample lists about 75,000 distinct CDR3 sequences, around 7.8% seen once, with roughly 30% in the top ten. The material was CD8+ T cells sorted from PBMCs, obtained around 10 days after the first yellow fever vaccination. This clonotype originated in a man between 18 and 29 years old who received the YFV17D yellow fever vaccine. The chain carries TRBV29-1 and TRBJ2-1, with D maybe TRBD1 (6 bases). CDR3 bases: TGCAGCGTTGACAGGGGACAATACAATGAGCAGTTCTTC. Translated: CSVDRGQYNEQFF.